This T cell receptor beta chain was observed in a study of shared clonotypes between healthy human individuals (dated by TCRdb to 2018 to 2021). Broadly, across the study: A few men and two women, aged 18 to 49 years, made up the cohort. For each donor, three plates each were used for CD4 naive and CD4 memory, two plates were used for CD8 naive, and one plate was used for CD8 memory. Leukapheresis yielded between about 0.94 and 9 billion PBMCs per donor. The study deeply sequenced blood TCR repertoires of five healthy adults to estimate repertoire size and the extent of clonotype sharing between individuals. Libraries were prepared and TCR repertoires were sequenced by different laboratories using diverse techniques, in order to increase sequencing depth and limit assay-specific biases.

As for this clone: The specificity of this receptor is unknown. Base quality data are lacking; no much larger clone is found one base away.

What the work shows at the level of the full study, not this receptor alone: Pairwise subsampling led to the expectation that sequencing depth would affect the degree of clonotype sharing among donors. Naive subsets generally had larger estimated clonotype richness than memory subsets did. Sharing across several donors was observed for around 5% of naive CD4, over 3% of naive CD8, roughly 2.4% of memory CD4, and about 0.39% of memory CD8 clonotypes. Incomplete sequencing was indicated by rarefaction of sorted-subset datasets, despite the large sequencing depth. Sampling was limited to blood, and TCR repertoires in tissue likely differ from TCR repertoires in blood. Because the study included only a small number of donors, the genetic and exposure-history diversity represented was limited. Compared with non-shared clonotypes, the clonotypes found in all four sorted-subset donors had higher generation probabilities.

Using the deep immunoSEQ assay, TCR CDR3 regions were amplified from genomic DNA by multiplex PCR. For each cell subset, the extracted genomic DNA was distributed evenly across all wells of several immunoSEQ 96-well plates, and each plate served as one replicate. For sorted subsets, around 200 ng genomic DNA, equal to 30,000 or so T cell genomes, was loaded into each replicate PCR. Purified libraries were quantified with a Qubit 3.0 fluorometer, sized on a Bioanalyzer 2100, and re-quantified with the KAPA Library Quantification kit. Each immunoSEQ 96-well plate was sequenced on its own single-read 150-cycle Illumina NextSeq 550 flow cell. Per the authors' processing: Because the immunoSEQ output included only junctional sequences and no quality scores, the filtering could not be the same as the filtering used for full-length reads. Sequences were annotated with PyIR, a Python wrapper for IgBLAST v1.9, and V/J genes and CDR3 were assigned using IMGT germline references. Reads were removed for weak V/J assignments (E-value above 1e-6), missing CDR3, stop codons, out-of-frame junctions, or ambiguous translated residues. V3J clonotypes were defined as sequences sharing an identical inferred V gene, J gene, and CDR3 amino acid sequence. To compute the percentage overlap between repertoires, the number of shared unique clonotypes was divided by the size of the smaller repertoire. Richness of each repertoire was evaluated using RTK rarefaction, the Chao1 estimator, and Recon v2.1 estimates of unobserved clonotypes. OLGA was used to compute generation probabilities for all TCRbeta clonotypes that the gDNA method yielded from a handful of donors. Here the immuneACCESS table is served through TCRdb, limited to in-frame sequences with V and J called. Missing clones are a known gap in these copies; in checked studies unresolved V genes cover under half, and the rest lacks a known reason. V and J calls plus clone size are reproduced from that table; the DNA served to infer D and trimming. Across this sample there are millions of clones, with around 90% seen only once. About 0.13% of the sample comes from the top ten.

Donors were healthy HIV-negative adults with no recently reported acute infections or vaccinations. Every donor was a Caucasian adult living in Nashville, Tennessee, USA. CD4+ T cells were enriched by magnetic negative selection, after which naive cells were positively selected on CD45RA and the negative fraction was taken as the memory subset. Blood was collected by leukapheresis, and PBMCs were isolated by Ficoll-Histopaque density gradient centrifugation and then cryopreserved in liquid nitrogen vapor phase. Analytical flow cytometry was used to check the purity and quantity of every magnetically sorted T cell population. Genomic DNA was isolated from each sorted fraction and quantified by UV absorbance on a Nanodrop 2000c. CDR1 ENHRY and CDR2 SYGVKD were looked up in the germline V gene. V sheds 4 bases and J sheds 4 bases, leaving 8 bases between their ends. Reading from cysteine to phenylalanine, the CDR3 counts 13 amino acids. The retained sequence is limited to the CDR3, 39 bases, with the frame set at the first base.

The chain was built from TRBV10-3 and TRBJ1-5, and TRBD1 may be the D gene, going by 6 matching bases. Sequencing was carried out using naive CD4+ T cells sorted from blood. Sample cell subset or site, as interpreted from the label and publication: CD45RA+ positively selected. This TCR came from a man between 18 and 35 years old in good health. The sequenced DNA: TGTGCCATCAGTGGTAGGGGGAATCAGCCCCAGCATTTT. This sequence encodes CAISGRGNQPQHF.